This T cell receptor beta chain derives from a study of blood T cell repertoires in COVID-19. Original methodology: Amplification of reference gene primers was used by the study to estimate nucleated cell counts. Repertoires were generated with immunoSEQ multiplex PCR, while TCRdb's copy carries only in-frame clones and drops some. The V and J calls and clone size are taken from that table; D and trimming were inferred from the DNA. Among some 340,000 clones, roughly 90% were seen once, and the ten largest hold about 4.2%. V dropped 0 bases and J dropped 2; count of bases not matched to a gene: 11. The CDR3 extends over 18 amino acids. Germline assignment: CDR1 SGHNT and CDR2 YENEEA.

This clonotype was sampled from a woman aged 25 to 39 who had been exposed to COVID-19. The specimen sequenced was PBMCs or T cells enriched from blood (not recorded which). J is TRBJ1-2 and V is TRBV11-3; 8 nucleotides align to TRBD1. In DNA form, the CDR3 reads TGTGCCAGCAGCTTAGAATGGCAGGGGGCCCGGCAGAACTATGGCTACACCTTC. It encodes CASSLEWQGARQNYGYTF.